The TCR beta chain described here comes from a study of T cells in Graves' hyperthyroidism and ophthalmopathy. Study-wide context: At the time of initial diagnosis and before any treatment, peripheral blood was collected. Study results and caveats: Blood samples included most of the expanded thyroid clonotypes exceeding 0.001.

RNA transcripts gave rise to amplified TCR beta CDR3 regions. HTBI primers drove first-round RT-PCR of the TCR CDR3. TCRdb re-derived calls from the multiplex PCR reads in MiXCR, one entry per CDR3 protein. The sample gives 200,000 to 250,000 distinct CDR3 sequences, more than 15% of which show up once; approximately 50% is in the top ten. The CDR3 loop spans 13 amino acids. The V end was cut by 3 bases, the J end by 7 bases, with 10 bases between. From germline, CDR1 is MDHEN and CDR2 SYDVKM. Over 18 months, lack of ophthalmopathy progression marked Graves' hyperthyroidism as stable. Any patient presenting with uncontrolled infection, other autoimmune disease, pregnancy or lactation was left out. This clonotype has ten or more counts. The target antigen is unknown.

Input material: blood. This receptor was taken from a man over 45 with Graves' hyperthyroidism. This sequence joins TRBV28 and TRBJ2-1; D is uncertain. CDR3 sequence: CASSFSHSNEQFF. CDR3 DNA sequence: TGTGCCAGCAGTTTTAGCCATAGTAATGAGCAGTTCTTC.